One sample yielded the 28 T cell receptor beta chains listed below, sequenced in a study of blood T cell repertoires in COVID-19 (dated by TCRdb to 2019 to 2021). To prepare the library, the immunoSEQ multiplex PCR assay was applied. Sourced from immuneACCESS, this table was stored by TCRdb with only in-frame sequences that have V and J called. A share of the clones is absent; for the studies checked, an unresolved V gene accounts for under half, and the remainder has no known explanation. Counted in this sample were about 150,000 clones; approximately 80% of them appeared once. Of the sample, over 4% falls within the top ten clones. The sequencing input was peripheral blood. The receptors derive from a woman between 45 and 65 years old with acute or convalescent COVID-19.

The rearrangement uses TRBV19 and TRBJ1-1, with a tentative D call TRBD1 (6 bases). The CDR3 runs 14 residues. The germline V gene encodes CDR1 LNHDA and CDR2 SQIVND (reference sequence). The ends were cut back, 4 bases at V and 10 bases at J, with 19 bases in the middle. The chain's CDR3 is CASSKRTEGVGAFF. CDR3 DNA sequence: TGTGCCAGTAGTAAACGGACAGAGGGGGTTGGAGCTTTCTTT. Looking up the rest from reference TRBV19 and TRBJ1-1 gives the full variable domain: DGGITQSPKYLFRKEGQNVTLSCEQNLNHDAMYWYRQDPGQGLRLIYYSQIVNDFQKGDIAEGYSVSREKKESFPLTVTSAQKNPTAFYLCASSKRTEGVGAFFGQGTRLTVV.

J is TRBJ1-6 and V is TRBV7-9; 8 bases fit TRBD1. Looked up from germline, CDR1 is SEHNR and CDR2 is FQNEAQ (reference sequence). This CDR3 is built from 15 residues. The V and J ends lost 4 bases and 9 bases, in that order; junction bases with no gene match: 8. CDR3 residues: CASSSLQGVGSPLHF. The CDR3 region has the DNA TGTGCCAGCAGCTCCCTACAGGGGGTGGGTTCACCCCTCCACTTT.

The V gene is TRBV7-9, the J gene TRBJ1-2; 11 bases fit TRBD1. Germline V CDR1 and CDR2: SEHNR, FQNEAQ (reference sequence). With V trimmed by 5 bases and J by 4 bases, 9 bases remained unmatched. CDR3 size: 16 residues. CDR3 in DNA: TGTGCCAGCAGCCGGGACAGGGGGGAATCTGGCTATGGCTACACCTTC. Protein sequence: CASSRDRGESGYGYTF.

This clone was counted once. V gene TRBV12-5 combines with J gene TRBJ1-1; D ambiguous. Germline loops: CDR1 LGHNT, CDR2 FRNRAP. The V gene lost 4 bases and the J gene lost 2 bases, with 17 bases spanning the gap. This CDR3 spans 16 amino acids. CDR3 amino acids: CASGWSPYGSNTEAFF. The CDR3 DNA follows: TGTGCTAGTGGTTGGAGTCCTTACGGGTCAAACACTGAAGCTTTCTTT.

J is TRBJ2-7 and V is TRBV25-1; the match to TRBD1 covers 7 bases. CDR1 is MGHDK and CDR2 is SYGVNS in the germline V gene. V shed 3 bases and J 4 bases; nucleotides not matched to a gene: 9. The CDR3 contains 15 residues. DNA of the CDR3: TGTGCCAGCAGTGACCCCCCGACAGGGCGGTACGAGCAGTACTTC. Amino acids: CASSDPPTGRYEQYF.

The CDR3 region has the DNA TGTGCCAGCCGGACAGGCTATAATTCACCCCTCCACTTT. It is translated as CASRTGYNSPLHF. The chain is built from TRBV9 and TRBJ1-6; 7 bases match TRBD1. The CDR3 has 13 residues. In germline, CDR1 is SGDLS, CDR2 YYNGEE. J gave up 3 bases and V 7 bases, and 1 base lay outside the gene matches.

This clone occurred a few times. V is TRBV7-9 and J is TRBJ2-5; tentatively, D is TRBD1 (5 bases). CDR3 size: 15 residues. V was shortened by 3 bases and J by 5 bases, with 16 bases between the two germline ends. Per germline, CDR1 SEHNR and CDR2 FQNEAQ (reference sequence). The CDR3 is CASSFAADPGETQYF. The CDR3 coding sequence is TGTGCCAGCAGCTTTGCCGCAGATCCAGGGGAGACCCAGTACTTC.

The genes are TRBV9 and TRBJ2-5; no firm D call. Germline V CDR1 and CDR2: SGDLS, YYNGEE. Trimming cost V 5 bases and J 0 bases, with 14 bases left between them. CDR3 length equals 15 residues. In DNA, the CDR3 is TGTGCCAGCAGTCTGGGCACCTCCCACCAAGAGACCCAGTACTTC. The encoded protein is CASSLGTSHQETQYF.

This clone was recorded many times. The V call is TRBV19, the J call TRBJ2-5, with 9 positions matching TRBD1. Losses at the gene ends were 6 bases for V and 5 bases for J; bases not matched to a gene: 4. The CDR3 loop spans 13 amino acids. Germline V CDR1 and CDR2: LNHDA, SQIVND (reference sequence). The DNA of the CDR3 is TGTGCCAGTAGGACAGGGGGAGAGGAGACCCAGTACTTC. It is translated as CASRTGGEETQYF.

This CDR3 is CASSLGQGVDNTIYF. CDR3 nucleotides: TGTGCCAGCAGCTTAGGACAGGGGGTAGATAACACCATATATTTT. The chain carries TRBV7-6 and TRBJ1-3, with TRBD1 identical over 9 bases. The CDR3 runs 15 residues. Germline V gene sequence: CDR1 SGHVS, CDR2 FNYEAQ. Trimming at V came to 1 base and at J to 7 bases, leaving 5 bases not matched to a gene.

The V and J genes are TRBV29-1 and TRBJ1-2; D ambiguous. Germline loops: CDR1 SQVTM, CDR2 ANQGSEA. The CDR3 is 10 residues long. The V end lost 4 bases, the J end lost 6 bases, and 6 bases lay between the germline ends. In nucleotides, the CDR3 is TGCAGCGTTGCTAAAGATGGCTACACCTTC. Protein product: CSVAKDGYTF.

The CDR3 DNA reads TGTGCCAGTAGTATACAACAGGGACATTTGACGAACACTGAAGCTTTCTTT. Residues: CASSIQQGHLTNTEAFF. This sequence joins TRBV19 and TRBJ1-1, with D possibly being TRBD1 (6 bases). The CDR3 totals 17 residues. In germline, CDR1 is LNHDA, CDR2 SQIVND (reference sequence). V was shortened by 2 bases and J by 1 base, with 17 bases between the two germline ends.

The rearrangement uses TRBV24-1 and TRBJ1-1; no clear D gene. The CDR3 runs 14 residues. The V gene's germline CDR1 is KGHDR and CDR2 SFDVKD. V gave up 2 bases and J gave up 3 bases, with 9 bases separating them. CDR3 DNA sequence: TGTGCCACCAGTGATTCGACACATCACACTGAAGCTTTCTTT. As protein: CATSDSTHHTEAFF.

The J gene is TRBJ1-1, the V gene TRBV19; D not resolved. The V end was cut by 5 bases, the J end by 4 bases, with 14 bases between. Germline V gene lookup returns CDR1 LNHDA and CDR2 SQIVND (reference sequence). This CDR3 is 14 amino acids long. The CDR3 DNA reads as TGTGCCAGTAGTCCTAGTCTTGGCGGCACTGAAGCTTTCTTT. Its translation is CASSPSLGGTEAFF.

The chain has TRBV19 and TRBJ2-3; 7 nucleotides agree with TRBD2. This CDR3 is 15 amino acids long. Germline loops: CDR1 LNHDA, CDR2 SQIVND (reference sequence). V trimming: 2 bases; J trimming: 0 bases; junction bases outside the gene matches: 2. The CDR3 DNA follows: TGTGCCAGTAGTATATGGGAGGGGAGCACAGATACGCAGTATTTT. As protein: CASSIWEGSTDTQYF.

This clone has only a few counts. The genes are TRBV18 and TRBJ2-2; 13 bases are a match to TRBD2. The germline gives CDR1 KGHSH, CDR2 LQKENI. V shed 6 bases and J 3 bases; nucleotides not matched to a gene: 13. The CDR3 loop spans 19 amino acids. The DNA for the CDR3 is TGTGCCAGCTCTCCCAGGACTAGCGGGGGCCCCTGGGACACCGGGGAGCTGTTTTTT. This encodes CASSPRTSGGPWDTGELFF.

V usage is TRBV7-3 and J usage is TRBJ1-1, with TRBD1 matching over 7 bases. Germline lookup yields CDR1 SGHTA and CDR2 FQGTGA. J was trimmed by 3 bases and V by 5 bases; bases with no gene match: 9. There are 15 residues in the CDR3. The chain's CDR3 is CASSLRGRGYTEAFF. As DNA, the CDR3 is TGTGCCAGCAGCCTAAGGGGGCGGGGGTACACTGAAGCTTTCTTT.

This clone has a handful of counts. V and J are TRBV4-1 and TRBJ1-2; TRBD1 is a possible D gene (5 bases). V was cut by 3 bases and J by 1 base, with 18 bases left in between. CDR1 is MGHRA, CDR2 YSYEKL, per germline. CDR3 length: 17 residues. CDR3 region: CASSHVTVKNYNYGYTF. DNA of the CDR3: TGCGCCAGCAGCCATGTGACAGTAAAGAATTATAACTATGGCTACACCTTC.

The chain couples TRBV28 to TRBJ1-1; D gene unclear. Germline CDR1 is MDHEN and CDR2 is SYDVKM. The CDR3 is 13 amino acids. The V gene lost 2 bases and the J gene lost 8 bases, with 12 bases spanning the gap. The CDR3 sequence is CASSLGQVREAFF. DNA of the CDR3: TGTGCCAGCAGTTTAGGGCAGGTGAGAGAAGCTTTCTTT.

The J gene is TRBJ2-2, the V gene TRBV5-1; D might be TRBD2 (5 bases). Germline assignment: CDR1 SGHRS and CDR2 YFSETQ. The CDR3 spans 13 residues. Trimming removed 4 bases at V and 3 bases at J, with 7 bases between. This CDR3 is CASSPDYTGELFF. CDR3 in DNA: TGCGCCAGCAGCCCGGACTACACCGGGGAGCTGTTTTTT.

This sequence joins TRBV6-1 and TRBJ1-5, with 9 bases matching TRBD1. Unmatched junction bases numbered 5, after V lost 2 bases and J lost 3 bases. Germline assignment: CDR1 MNHNS and CDR2 SASEGT. This CDR3 has 16 residues. CDR3 nucleotide sequence: TGTGCCAGCAGTGAAAAGGGACAGGGAGACAATCAGCCCCAGCATTTT. This encodes CASSEKGQGDNQPQHF.

The chain uses TRBV14 and TRBJ1-1; D unresolved. Germline V gene data show CDR1 as SGHDN and CDR2 as FVKESK. The CDR3 length is 12 residues. The V gene lost 5 bases and the J gene lost 5 bases, with 9 bases spanning the gap. DNA for the CDR3: TGTGCCAGCAGCAGTCGGGGAACTGAAGCTTTCTTT. This sequence encodes CASSSRGTEAFF.

The rearrangement joins TRBV9 to TRBJ2-5; 9 bases align to TRBD2. J lost 1 base, V lost 0 bases, and 4 bases had no gene match. From germline, CDR1 is SGDLS and CDR2 YYNGEE. The CDR3 spans 16 residues. The DNA of the CDR3 is TGTGCCAGCAGCGTAGAGACTAGCGGAGGCCAAGAGACCCAGTACTTC. As protein: CASSVETSGGQETQYF.

The chain recombines TRBV5-1 with TRBJ2-1, with 8 bases fitting TRBD1. Trimming took 0 bases from V and 8 from J; bases not matched to a gene: 13. The CDR3 length is 17 residues. Per the germline V gene, CDR1 is SGHRS and CDR2 is YFSETQ. This chain's CDR3 is CASSLAEGQGARHEQFF. The CDR3 coding sequence is TGCGCCAGCAGCTTGGCCGAGGGGCAGGGGGCGAGGCATGAGCAGTTCTTC.

This clone showed up just once. The rearrangement joins TRBV5-1 to TRBJ1-6; D might be TRBD1 (6 bases). V lost 0 bases and J 5 bases, leaving 15 bases between the germline ends. CDR3 size: 17 residues. The V gene's germline CDR1 is SGHRS and CDR2 YFSETQ. CDR3 amino acids: CASSLAGGPGHNSPLHF. The CDR3 region has the DNA TGCGCCAGCAGCTTGGCCGGGGGGCCGGGCCATAATTCACCCCTCCACTTT.

This clone was recorded a few times. The V call is TRBV7-9, the J call TRBJ1-1, with 7 positions matching TRBD1. The V segment lost 4 bases and the J segment 5 bases; nucleotides outside the gene matches: 7. From germline, CDR1 is SEHNR and CDR2 FQNEAQ (reference sequence). This CDR3 comprises 14 residues. CDR3 amino acids: CASSSMTGQTEAFF. In DNA form, the CDR3 reads TGTGCCAGCAGCTCCATGACAGGGCAAACTGAAGCTTTCTTT.

This rearrangement joins TRBV6-6 to TRBJ1-1, with D possibly being TRBD1 (6 bases). The CDR3 runs to 15 residues. Germline V gene sequence: CDR1 MNHNY, CDR2 SVGAGI (reference sequence). V lost 7 bases and J lost 3, with 18 bases in between. The CDR3 is CASTTRGSGHTEAFF. CDR3 nucleotides: TGTGCCAGCACCACGAGGGGGAGCGGACACACTGAAGCTTTCTTT.

This chain uses TRBV7-9 with TRBJ2-6; tentatively, D is TRBD1 (5 bases). Germline CDR1 SEHNR, CDR2 FQNEAQ (reference sequence). The length of the CDR3 is 17 residues. V gave up 1 base and J gave up 4 bases, with 14 bases separating them. The chain's CDR3 is CASSLEYLRAGANVLTF. In DNA form, the CDR3 reads TGTGCCAGCAGCTTAGAATATCTCAGGGCGGGGGCCAACGTCCTGACTTTC.